A selection of T cell receptor beta chains follows, all from one sample in a study of blood T cell repertoires in COVID-19. Profiling relied on immunoSEQ multiplex PCR, and the TCRdb table lists in-frame clones only, not all of them. This table holds about 270,000 clones, 85% to 90% found once. The sample taken for sequencing was PBMCs or T cells enriched from blood (not recorded which). These receptors were collected from a woman aged 18-29 years who had recovered from COVID-19. CDR3s include the opening cysteine and the closing phenylalanine or tryptophan. D genes are given only for firm matches. Clone size, where shown, is once, few, many, or a class for clones that have expanded.

>.|TRBJ2-5|TRBV5-1|.
CASSARETQYF
TGCGCCAGCAGCGCCCGGGAGACCCAGTACTTC
>.|TRBJ2-1|TRBV6-5|TRBD2
CASSPSGGVNEQFF
TGTGCCAGCAGTCCAAGCGGGGGAGTCAATGAGCAGTTCTTC
>.|TRBJ2-3|TRBV5-4|TRBD2
CASSLRTSGTTDTQYF
TGTGCCAGCAGCTTGAGGACTAGCGGGACCACAGATACGCAGTATTTT
>.|TRBJ1-5|TRBV23-1|.
CATGLTAGPTVVNQPQHF
TGCGCCACCGGATTGACGGCAGGGCCGACCGTGGTCAATCAGCCCCAGCATTTT
>.|TRBJ2-5|TRBV5-1|TRBD2
CASSGPSLAGRETQYF
TGCGCCAGCAGCGGTCCGTCACTAGCGGGGAGAGAGACCCAGTACTTC
>.|TRBJ1-6|TRBV19|.
CASSIGESSPLHF
TGTGCCAGTAGTATAGGGGAGAGTTCACCCCTCCACTTT
>.|TRBJ1-5|TRBV2|.
CASMSGQSNQPQHF
TGTGCCAGCATGTCCGGACAGAGCAATCAGCCCCAGCATTTT
>.|TRBJ1-2|TRBV24-1|.
CATRSQGSYGYTF
TGTGCCACCAGAAGCCAGGGATCCTATGGCTACACCTTC
>.|TRBJ1-1|TRBV18|.
CASSPMGGAEAFF
TGTGCCAGCTCACCAATGGGAGGGGCTGAAGCTTTCTTT
>.|TRBJ1-6|TRBV2|TRBD1
CASSRDRGRGSPLHF
TGTGCCAGCAGTAGGGACAGGGGGAGGGGTTCACCCCTCCACTTT
>.|TRBJ2-7|TRBV4-2|TRBD2
CASSQGPGGHYEQYF
TGTGCCAGCAGCCAAGGGCCGGGGGGGCATTACGAGCAGTACTTC
>.|TRBJ2-1|TRBV5-4|.
CASSLGIAESSYNEQFF
TGTGCCAGCAGCTTGGGGATAGCGGAAAGCTCCTACAATGAGCAGTTCTTC
>few|TRBJ2-2|TRBV5-1|.
CASSLDMNTGELFF
TGCGCCAGCAGCTTGGACATGAACACCGGGGAGCTGTTTTTT
>.|TRBJ2-1|TRBV5-4|.
CASSTTDYNEQFF
TGTGCCAGCAGCACGACAGATTACAATGAGCAGTTCTTC
>once|TRBJ2-3|TRBV6-5|TRBD1
CASTRSGTGRNTQYF
TGTGCCAGCACGCGATCGGGGACAGGGCGAAATACGCAGTATTTT
>.|TRBJ1-1|TRBV11-2|.
CASSGYRDKDTEAFF
TGTGCCAGCAGCGGCTACAGGGACAAAGACACTGAAGCTTTCTTT
>.|TRBJ1-2|TRBV24-1|.
CATSDPLANYGYTF
TGTGCCACCAGTGACCCGCTAGCTAACTATGGCTACACCTTC
>.|TRBJ2-5|TRBV7-7|.
CASSPLQGLGTQYF
TGTGCTAGCAGCCCGCTACAGGGTCTGGGGACCCAGTACTTC
>.|TRBJ2-7|TRBV5-1|TRBD1
CASRGQGASYEQYF
TGCGCCAGCAGAGGACAGGGGGCATCCTACGAGCAGTACTTC
>.|TRBJ2-7|TRBV4-1|TRBD2
CASSLSTSGAFYEQYF
TGCGCCAGCAGCCTCTCGACTAGCGGGGCCTTCTACGAGCAGTACTTC
>.|TRBJ1-2|TRBV27|TRBD1
CASSLTGTGTGYTF
TGTGCCAGCAGTCTAACCGGGACAGGGACCGGCTACACCTTC
>.|TRBJ1-2|TRBV16|.
CASSQPHRDNYGYTF
TGTGCCAGCAGCCAACCCCACCGCGATAACTATGGCTACACCTTC
>.|TRBJ2-4|TRBV28|TRBD1
CASSSRPGTGGTAKNIQYF
TGTGCCAGCAGTTCCCGACCAGGCACAGGGGGCACGGCCAAAAACATTCAGTACTTC
>.|TRBJ2-2|TRBV5-1|.
CASTRTFDTGELFF
TGCGCCAGCACCCGGACTTTTGACACCGGGGAGCTGTTTTTT
>.|TRBJ1-1|TRBV11-2|TRBD1
CASSLAPGGNTEAFF
TGTGCCAGCAGCTTAGCCCCAGGGGGCAACACTGAAGCTTTCTTT
>.|TRBJ1-5|TRBV15|TRBD1
CATSSDRGINQPQHF
TGTGCCACCAGCAGCGACAGGGGCATAAATCAGCCCCAGCATTTT
>.|TRBJ1-5|TRBV5-6|.
CASSLSGWRQPQHF
TGTGCCAGCAGCTTGTCAGGGTGGCGGCAGCCCCAGCATTTT
>.|TRBJ2-7|TRBV4-2|.
CASSQGSRQGNYEQYF
TGTGCCAGCAGCCAAGGGTCAAGGCAGGGGAACTACGAGCAGTACTTC
>.|TRBJ2-5|TRBV30|.
CAYGGYGETQYF
TGTGCCTATGGGGGGTATGGGGAGACCCAGTACTTC
>.|TRBJ2-1|TRBV3-1/TRBV3-2|TRBD2
CASSQDLGGASYNEQFF
TGTGCCAGCAGCCAAGACCTCGGGGGGGCCTCCTACAATGAGCAGTTCTTC
>.|TRBJ2-3|TRBV30|.
CAWSKDGVLSDTQYF
TGTGCCTGGAGTAAGGACGGGGTACTGTCAGATACGCAGTATTTT
>.|TRBJ1-5|TRBV15|.
CATSRPGGGQPQHF
TGTGCCACCAGCAGACCGGGGGGTGGCCAGCCCCAGCATTTT
>once|TRBJ1-1|TRBV24-1|.
CATSDPGSTEAFF
TGTGCCACCAGTGATCCGGGTAGCACTGAAGCTTTCTTT
>.|TRBJ1-2|TRBV6-6|TRBD1
CASSEGQGYGYTF
TGTGCCAGCAGCGAGGGACAGGGTTATGGCTACACCTTC
>.|TRBJ1-5|TRBV12-3/TRBV12-4|.
CASSLSGQPQHF
TGTGCCAGCAGTTTAAGCGGCCAGCCCCAGCATTTT
>.|TRBJ1-2|TRBV27|.
CASSHDLLGGYTF
TGTGCCAGCAGCCACGACCTGTTGGGCGGCTACACCTTC
>.|TRBJ2-6|TRBV28|TRBD2
CASTWEGTGANVLTF
TGTGCCAGCACCTGGGAGGGGACCGGGGCCAACGTCCTGACTTTC
>once|TRBJ2-2|TRBV20-1|.
CSASGARATTGELFF
TGCAGTGCTAGTGGGGCCAGGGCGACCACCGGGGAGCTGTTTTTT
>.|TRBJ1-2|TRBV6-5|.
CASSYYGGGGYTF
TGTGCCAGCAGTTACTACGGGGGAGGAGGCTACACCTTC
>few|TRBJ1-4|TRBV18|.
CASSPPEPGWNEKLFF
TGTGCCAGCTCACCACCCGAGCCAGGGTGGAACGAAAAACTGTTTTTT
>.|TRBJ1-1|TRBV5-5|.
CASSAGNTEAFF
TGTGCCAGCAGCGCGGGTAACACTGAAGCTTTCTTT
>.|TRBJ2-2|TRBV6-5|TRBD2
CASRGGTNTGELFF
TGTGCCAGCAGGGGGGGGACGAACACCGGGGAGCTGTTTTTT
>.|TRBJ2-1|TRBV28|TRBD2
CASSPGTTGRQFF
TGTGCCAGCAGTCCCGGGACTACAGGTCGGCAGTTCTTC
>.|TRBJ2-6|TRBV19|TRBD2
CASSIDGGSGANVLTF
TGTGCCAGTAGTATAGACGGGGGGTCCGGGGCCAACGTCCTGACTTTC
>.|TRBJ1-2|TRBV28|.
CASSLQRYGYTF
TGTGCCAGCAGTTTACAACGGTATGGCTACACCTTC
>.|TRBJ2-7|TRBV3-1/TRBV3-2|.
CASSRRQNEQYF
TGTGCCAGCAGCCGTCGTCAGAACGAGCAGTACTTC